Described below is a single T cell receptor (beta chain) sequence and its context. Its antigen is not identified. cDNA prepared by RNA extraction and subsequent reverse transcription served as the template for sequencing. The table came from immunoSEQ multiplex PCR; TCRdb's copy has only in-frame clones and leaves some out. The table includes around 300,000 clones, 50% to 75% detected once. These data are taken from a study of CD8+ T cells in alopecia areata. The treatment is: oral pan-JAK inhibitor, 5-10 mg twice daily. Using a FACSAria, the CD4+ and CD8+ T cells were sorted from the PBMCs. The trim removed 3 bases at V and 8 bases at J, leaving 14 bases unmatched. In germline, CDR1 is SGHNT, CDR2 YYREEE (reference sequence). This CDR3 region has 16 residues. Study findings and constraints: Tofacitinib significantly brought down scalp clonality and expanded CD8+ clones among top 100.

Sequenced here: CD4+ T cells sorted from blood, sampled around week 54, from a patient treated with tofacitinib. The sequence came from a human donor with alopecia areata. V is TRBV5-4 and J is TRBJ1-2; 9 nucleotides line up with TRBD1. CDR3 bases: TGTGCCAGCAGCTCCCCCGAGGGACAGGGAACGGGCGGCTACACCTTC. Encoded protein: CASSSPEGQGTGGYTF.